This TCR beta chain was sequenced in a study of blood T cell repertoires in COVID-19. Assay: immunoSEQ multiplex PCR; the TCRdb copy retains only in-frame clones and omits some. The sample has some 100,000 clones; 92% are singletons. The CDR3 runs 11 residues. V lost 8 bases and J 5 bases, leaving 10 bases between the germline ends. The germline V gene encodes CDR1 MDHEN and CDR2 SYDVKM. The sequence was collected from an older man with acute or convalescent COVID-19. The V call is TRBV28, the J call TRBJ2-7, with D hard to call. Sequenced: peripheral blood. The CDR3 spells CASLGFHEQYF. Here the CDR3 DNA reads TGTGCCAGCCTCGGGTTTCACGAGCAGTACTTC.